Shown below are 28 T cell receptor beta chains from a single sample sequenced in a study of blood T cell repertoires in COVID-19. Some clones are missing from TCRdb's copy, which holds only in-frame ones; the method was immunoSEQ multiplex PCR. Among tens of thousands of clones listed, about 88% were seen once. The sample was peripheral blood. The receptors shown here come from a man aged 60 to 75 with acute or convalescent COVID-19.

The chain carries TRBV5-4 and TRBJ1-4, with D perhaps matching TRBD1 (6 bases). Trimming cost V 3 bases and J 7 bases, with 13 bases left between them. The CDR3 runs to 14 residues. Looked up from germline, CDR1 is SGHNT and CDR2 is YYREEE (reference sequence). The CDR3 sequence is CASSSTGTGEKLFF. The CDR3 coding sequence is TGTGCCAGCAGCTCCACAGGGACCGGTGAAAAACTGTTTTTT.

V usage is TRBV6-1 and J usage is TRBJ2-7; no definite D call. The V gene's germline CDR1 is MNHNS and CDR2 SASEGT. Between the trimmed V and J ends, which lost 2 bases and 5 bases, there was a span of 7 bases. The CDR3 has 12 amino acids. The CDR3: CASSELGDEQYF. In nucleotides, the CDR3 is TGTGCCAGCAGTGAACTGGGCGACGAGCAGTACTTC.

The DNA of the CDR3 is TGCGCCAGCAGCTTGGGTGACATACCCTACGAGCAGTACTTC. Translation: CASSLGDIPYEQYF. The rearrangement joins TRBV5-1 to TRBJ2-7; the D is unclear. V dropped 0 bases and J dropped 2 bases, with 9 bases sitting between them. This CDR3 region has 14 residues. Per germline, CDR1 SGHRS and CDR2 YFSETQ.

The J gene is TRBJ2-1, the V gene TRBV9; TRBD1 agrees at 9 bases. Losses at the gene ends were 4 bases for V and 11 bases for J; bases not matched to a gene: 4. The germline V gene has CDR1 SGDLS and CDR2 YYNGEE. The CDR3 is made up of 12 amino acids. CDR3 sequence (DNA): TGTGCCAGCAGCCCAGGGACAGGGCAGCAGTTCTTC. Translating gives CASSPGTGQQFF. Variable domain in full (rest from reference TRBV9 and TRBJ2-1): DSGVTQTPKHLITATGQRVTLRCSPRSGDLSVYWYQQSLDQGLQFLIQYYNGEERAKGNILERFSAQQFPDLHSELNLSSLELGDSALYFCASSPGTGQQFFGPGTRLTVL.

Comments on this clone: The identical CDR3 is also encoded by other nucleotide sequences in the sample. The genes are TRBV7-9 and TRBJ1-3; D ambiguous. This CDR3 has 14 residues. The V and J ends lost 4 bases and 0 bases respectively, with 7 bases between them. Germline values: CDR1 SEHNR, CDR2 FQNEAQ (reference sequence). CDR3: CASSSGGSGNTIYF. The CDR3 bases are TGTGCCAGCAGCTCCGGAGGCTCTGGAAACACCATATATTTT.

The chain links TRBV6-5 to TRBJ2-2, with D tentatively TRBD2 (6 bases). CDR1 MNHEY and CDR2 SVGAGI come from the germline V gene. V lost 7 bases to trimming and J lost 4 bases, with 16 bases between them. CDR3 length: 15 residues. CDR3 in DNA: TGTGCCAGCACCCCCGCGGGGTCCATCACCGGGGAGCTGTTTTTT. Its translation is CASTPAGSITGELFF.

The rearrangement links TRBV3-1 (or the pseudogene TRBV3-2) to TRBJ2-1; D unresolved. V lost 0 bases and J 5 bases, leaving 8 bases between the germline ends. The CDR3 consists of 14 residues. CDR1 and CDR2 from the germline V gene are LGHDT and YNNKEL (reference sequence). CDR3 protein: CASSQDSRDNEQFF. The CDR3 DNA is TGTGCCAGCAGCCAAGATAGCCGGGACAATGAGCAGTTCTTC.

As DNA, the CDR3 is TGTGCCAGCAGCAACAGGGAGAACACTGAAGCTTTCTTT. Translated, it gives CASSNRENTEAFF. The chain carries TRBV7-8 and TRBJ1-1; D is perhaps TRBD1 (6 bases). In germline, CDR1 is SGHVS, CDR2 FQNEAQ. The CDR3 covers 13 residues. Trimming removed 5 bases at V and 1 base at J, with 8 bases between.

The V call is TRBV10-3, the J call TRBJ1-3; 8 bases fit TRBD1. The length of the CDR3 is 16 residues. J was trimmed by 2 bases and V by 6 bases; bases with no gene match: 9. CDR1 is ENHRY, CDR2 SYGVKD, per germline. The CDR3 loop reads CAISEGTGGTGNTIYF. CDR3 coding DNA: TGTGCCATCAGCGAAGGGACAGGCGGGACTGGAAACACCATATATTTT.

The rearrangement uses TRBV19 and TRBJ1-1; D is undetermined. The CDR3 sequence is 14 residues long. CDR1 is LNHDA and CDR2 is SQIVND in the germline V gene (reference sequence). V was trimmed by 5 bases and J by 4 bases, leaving 14 bases between them. CDR3 region: CASSLSRRGTEAFF. The DNA of the CDR3 is TGTGCCAGTAGTCTTTCCCGACGGGGCACTGAAGCTTTCTTT.

This clone is a singleton in its sample. The rearrangement links TRBV6-6 to TRBJ1-1; possible D gene TRBD1, 5 bases. CDR3 size: 15 residues. CDR1 is MNHNY, CDR2 SVGAGI, per germline (reference sequence). With 0 bases removed from V and 2 bases from J, the gap between germline ends came to 10 bases. The CDR3 loop reads CASSYSSGGNTEAFF. CDR3 bases: TGTGCCAGCAGTTACTCGTCGGGGGGTAACACTGAAGCTTTCTTT.

This clone was observed a single time. CDR3: CASSELGRGGSPLHF. CDR3 DNA sequence: TGTGCCAGCAGTGAATTAGGCAGGGGTGGGTCACCCCTCCACTTT. The chain recombines TRBV25-1 with TRBJ1-6; TRBD1 might be the D (6 bases). In germline, CDR1 is MGHDK, CDR2 SYGVNS. The CDR3 runs 15 residues. V was trimmed by 1 base and J by 10 bases, leaving 14 bases between them.

DNA for the CDR3: TGTGCCAGCAGCCAAATGGGCGGGACAGCATTAATGAGCAATCAGCCCCAGCATTTT. As protein: CASSQMGGTALMSNQPQHF. The V gene is TRBV5-6, the J gene TRBJ1-5, with TRBD1 identical over 7 bases. The CDR3 sequence is 19 residues long. J lost 1 base, V lost 4 bases, and 17 bases had no gene match. CDR1 is SGHDT, CDR2 YYEEEE, per germline.

This clone was seen only once. The V gene is TRBV6-5, the J gene TRBJ1-2; 9 bases line up with TRBD1. The ends lost 2 bases at V and 4 bases at J; junction bases unmatched: 8. The CDR3 extends over 16 amino acids. The germline CDR1 and CDR2 sequences are MNHEY and SVGAGI. CDR3 amino acids: CASSYPSGTGPYGYTF. The CDR3 nucleotides read TGTGCCAGCAGTTACCCCTCCGGGACAGGGCCCTATGGCTACACCTTC.

The chain joins TRBV18 to TRBJ1-2, with D possibly being TRBD1 (5 bases). CDR3 length: 15 residues. V lost 2 bases and J 3 bases, leaving 13 bases between the germline ends. Germline CDR1 and CDR2: KGHSH and LQKENI. The CDR3 bases are TGTGCCAGCTCACCAGGGGCAGGGATTTACTATGGCTACACCTTC. Amino acid sequence: CASSPGAGIYYGYTF.

This clone was seen a few times. This chain joins TRBV28 and TRBJ1-5, with D perhaps matching TRBD1 (6 bases). The CDR3 covers 17 residues. The germline V gene encodes CDR1 MDHEN and CDR2 SYDVKM. Between the trimmed V and J ends, which lost 5 bases and 1 base, there was a span of 18 bases. The CDR3 protein is CASSPPNRVRSNQPQHF. The CDR3 region has the DNA TGTGCCAGCAGTCCGCCCAACAGGGTTAGGAGCAATCAGCCCCAGCATTTT.

V is TRBV5-1 and J is TRBJ2-3; 8 positions match TRBD1. Germline V gene lookup returns CDR1 SGHRS and CDR2 YFSETQ. This CDR3 is built from 15 residues. V was clipped by 4 bases and J by 4 bases; unmatched bases: 8. DNA of the CDR3: TGCGCCAGCAGCAGGATTCCGGACAGGGCAGATACGCAGTATTTT. Its protein is CASSRIPDRADTQYF.

This sequence joins TRBV9 and TRBJ1-1; D is unclear. Germline CDR1 SGDLS, CDR2 YYNGEE. The ends were cut back, 4 bases at V and 0 bases at J, with 7 bases in the middle. The CDR3 is 13 amino acids. The CDR3: CASSRQMNTEAFF. The CDR3, as DNA: TGTGCCAGCAGCCGACAAATGAACACTGAAGCTTTCTTT.

The chain employs TRBV5-1 and TRBJ1-2, with no clear D. V was cut by 0 bases and J by 5 bases, with 5 bases left in between. Germline CDR1 and CDR2: SGHRS and YFSETQ. This CDR3 region has 12 residues. The CDR3 sequence: CASSLGLYGYTF. The DNA of the CDR3 is TGCGCCAGCAGCTTGGGGCTTTATGGCTACACCTTC. The full variable domain, with the rest looked up from reference TRBV5-1 and TRBJ1-2, is KAGVTQTPRYLIKTRGQQVTLSCSPISGHRSVSWYQQTPGQGLQFLFEYFSETQRNKGNFPGRFSGRQFSNSRSEMNVSTLELGDSALYLCASSLGLYGYTFGSGTRLTVV.

This clone was recorded a few times. The J gene is TRBJ2-7, the V gene TRBV29-1; tentatively, D is TRBD2 (5 bases). This CDR3 has 11 residues. The V end lost 7 bases, the J end lost 6 bases, and 13 bases lay between the germline ends. CDR1 and CDR2 (germline): SQVTM, ANQGSEA. This chain's CDR3 is CSAISGSEQYF. Here the CDR3 DNA reads TGCAGCGCTATCAGCGGCAGCGAGCAGTACTTC.

V is TRBV7-2 and J is TRBJ1-4; 7 positions agree with TRBD1. Germline CDR1 SGHTA, CDR2 FQGNSA. The CDR3 is made up of 15 amino acids. The junction had 2 bases not matched to a gene; V was cut back by 0 bases and J by 4 bases. The CDR3 protein is CASSLADRNNEKLFF. DNA of the CDR3: TGTGCCAGCAGCTTAGCGGACAGGAATAATGAAAAACTGTTTTTT.

The chain recombines TRBV19 with TRBJ1-1; no definite D call. This CDR3 comprises 14 residues. The germline V gene encodes CDR1 LNHDA and CDR2 SQIVND (reference sequence). The V gene lost 0 bases and the J gene lost 4 bases, with 9 bases spanning the gap. Here the CDR3 reads CASSIDRVGTEAFF. As DNA, the CDR3 is TGTGCCAGTAGTATAGATCGGGTGGGCACTGAAGCTTTCTTT.

As for this clone: Compared with germline, one end of the junction differs, possibly owing to a read error. The V gene is TRBV12-5, the J gene TRBJ1-2; D is unresolved. Germline V gene lookup returns CDR1 LGHNT and CDR2 FRNRAP. The CDR3 extends over 14 amino acids. The chain's CDR3 is CASGLDRYLQDYTF. DNA of the CDR3: TGTGCTAGTGGCTTGGACCGCTACCTTCAAGACTACACCTTC.

To note about this clone: Relative to the germline gene, one junction end is altered; a read error may explain this. The rearrangement uses TRBV23-1 and TRBJ2-5; 10 nucleotides align to TRBD1. TRBV23-1 is known as an ORF, though its function is uncertain. The CDR3 has 13 amino acids. The CDR3 loop is CASSQHGTGVNNF. CDR3 sequence (DNA): TGCGCCAGCAGTCAACACGGGACAGGGGTTAACAACTTC.

The J gene is TRBJ1-4, the V gene TRBV27; D is possibly TRBD1 (5 bases). The V end lost 4 bases, the J end lost 3 bases, and 15 bases lay between the germline ends. The CDR3 consists of 16 residues. Germline V CDR1 and CDR2: MNHEY, SMNVEV (reference sequence). Here the CDR3 reads CASSSHGGAPNEKLFF. In DNA, the CDR3 is TGTGCCAGCAGTTCCCATGGCGGGGCGCCTAATGAAAAACTGTTTTTT. The complete variable domain, with remaining parts taken from reference TRBV27 and TRBJ1-4, reads EAQVTQNPRYLITVTGKKLTVTCSQNMNHEYMSWYRQDPGLGLRQIYYSMNVEVTDKGDVPEGYKVSRKEKRNFPLILESPSPNQTSLYFCASSSHGGAPNEKLFFGSGTQLSVL.

The V gene is TRBV27, the J gene TRBJ1-1; D might be TRBD1 (6 bases). Germline loops: CDR1 MNHEY, CDR2 SMNVEV (reference sequence). V was pared by 6 bases and J by 3 bases, with 20 bases between. The CDR3 length is 16 residues. CDR3 sequence (DNA): TGTGCCAGCAGCAAAGGACAGTCCGAGGTAGACACTGAAGCTTTCTTT. Encoded protein: CASSKGQSEVDTEAFF.

A few counts support this clone. This chain connects TRBV6-6 to TRBJ2-1; tentative D call: TRBD2 (7 bases). Per the germline V gene, CDR1 is MNHNY and CDR2 is SVGAGI (reference sequence). This CDR3 has 16 residues. Trimming left V 7 bases short and J 4 bases short, with 20 bases between. The CDR3 bases are TGTGCCAGCATTAATGGGAGGGGGGGCCAATACAATGAGCAGTTCTTC. It specifies CASINGRGGQYNEQFF.

The rearrangement joins TRBV27 to TRBJ1-4, with D maybe TRBD1 (6 bases). Trimming shortened V by 4 bases and J by 4 bases, and 7 bases separated the two germline ends. CDR1 and CDR2 from the germline V gene are MNHEY and SMNVEV (reference sequence). This CDR3 region has 13 residues. The CDR3 reads CASSWGLNEKLFF. Here the CDR3 DNA reads TGTGCCAGCAGTTGGGGGCTTAATGAAAAACTGTTTTTT. The full variable domain, completed using reference TRBV27 and TRBJ1-4, is EAQVTQNPRYLITVTGKKLTVTCSQNMNHEYMSWYRQDPGLGLRQIYYSMNVEVTDKGDVPEGYKVSRKEKRNFPLILESPSPNQTSLYFCASSWGLNEKLFFGSGTQLSVL.